This T cell receptor beta chain was observed in a study of blood T cell repertoires in COVID-19 (dated by TCRdb to 2020 to 2022). With regard to the full study: Samples covering the acute and convalescent phases of COVID-19 were provided by collaborators in the United States, Italy and Spain. The dataset comprised deeply sampled blood TCRbeta repertoires from subjects exposed to, actively infected with, or recovered from COVID-19. Nearly every sample came with metadata listing a de-identified subject ID, COVID-19 status, age in years and sex. The samples were drawn from two sources: the first 160 participants of the ongoing ImmuneRACE study, and 950 to 1,500 subjects contributed by 6 global collaborators. The repertoires were released in a freely available public database meant as a resource for research on the immune response to SARS-CoV-2. The material from the prospective study consisted of cDNA or gDNA derived from T cells, B-cell-depleted T cells, or PBMCs. Where available, HLA class I and class II types were obtained from metadata supplied by the sample provider rather than from assay-based typing.

General findings and caveats noted by the study authors: The quantity of clinical and demographic metadata differed by source and by participant and was supplied without curation.

Samples from volunteer blood donors who had recovered from COVID-19 were contributed by a second Seattle source. Collaborating institutions collected whole blood in K2EDTA tubes following their own protocols. For TCRbeta analysis, collaborators shipped samples as frozen whole blood, isolated PBMCs, or DNA extracted from either of those sample types. From the cysteine up to the phenylalanine, the CDR3 has a length of 15 residues. Here the CDR3 DNA is all that survives: 45 bases in frame from base 1. V trim: 4 bases; J trim: 4 bases; unmatched bases: 5. CDR1 and CDR2 are drawn from the germline V gene: SGHDT, YYEEEE. With regard to this clone: Its antigen remains undetermined. No base quality information exists; no much larger clone differs at one position.

The immunoSEQ Assay, a bias-controlled multiplex PCR, was used to amplify TCRbeta CDR3 regions from genomic DNA. In the original analysis: The number of nucleated cells in each sample was estimated by amplification of reference gene primers within the assay. To quantify the absolute abundance of each unique TCRbeta CDR3 rearrangement, sequence reads were collapsed and filtered. For each sample, productive Simpson clonality was calculated by taking the square root of Simpson's diversity index across productive rearrangements. The source is immuneACCESS, and TCRdb retained only in-frame sequences with V and J called. Part of the clones is not carried over; for the studies checked, unresolved V genes explain less than half of this, and the remainder is unexplained. That table gives V, J and clone size, and the DNA gave D and trimming. The sample records some 210,000 clones, around nine tenths of which are singletons. The leading ten clones occupy approximately 5.6% of the sample.

The sample was peripheral blood. The TCR comes from a woman aged 40 to 50 who had recovered from COVID-19. The V and J segments used are TRBV5-6 and TRBJ2-7; 13 nucleotides in the junction match TRBD2. The CDR3: CASSAGLAGVYEQYF. The nucleotide sequence reads TGTGCCAGCAGCGCAGGACTAGCGGGAGTTTACGAGCAGTACTTC.